Detailed here is one T cell receptor beta chain. Its antigen is unidentified. This sample stems from a study of T cell responses to AZD1222 COVID-19 vaccine. The germline V gene encodes CDR1 ENHRY and CDR2 SYGVKD. The V end lost 5 bases, the J end lost 4 bases, and 14 bases lay between the germline ends. This CDR3 is 14 amino acids long. Here immunoSEQ multiplex PCR was the method, and the copy in TCRdb shows in-frame clones only, minus some. The repertoire holds 93,000 or so clones, with over 80% as singletons. Study-level points and caveats: Baseline antibody screening turned up just 6 or 7 seropositive AZD1222 recipients. Donors in the cohort were predominantly white British and more often female, and clonal diversity was possibly underestimated. CD4 TCRs linked to vaccination spanned spike, dominating at 160-218 and 743-854.

The TCR comes from an adult in good health. The chain has TRBV10-3 and TRBJ1-1, with D perhaps TRBD1 (6 bases). The source was peripheral blood, collected on day 0 of AZD1222 vaccination. The CDR3 DNA is TGTGCCATCAGTTCCACAGTAGGGGGCACTGAAGCTTTCTTT. It encodes CAISSTVGGTEAFF.